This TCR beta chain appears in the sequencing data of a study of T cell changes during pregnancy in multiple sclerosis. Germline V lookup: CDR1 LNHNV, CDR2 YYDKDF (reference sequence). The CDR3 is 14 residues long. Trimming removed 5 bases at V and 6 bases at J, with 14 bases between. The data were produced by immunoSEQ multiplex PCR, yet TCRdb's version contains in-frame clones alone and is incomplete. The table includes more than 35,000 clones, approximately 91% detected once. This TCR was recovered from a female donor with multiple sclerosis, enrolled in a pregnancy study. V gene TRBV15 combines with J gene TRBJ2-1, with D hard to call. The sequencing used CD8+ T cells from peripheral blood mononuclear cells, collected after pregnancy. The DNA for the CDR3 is TGTGCCACCAGCCCATACTCAGGTCCCAATGAGCAGTTCTTC. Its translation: CATSPYSGPNEQFF.